The present entry profiles one T cell receptor beta chain with its context. The data were obtained in a study of technical replicates of blood from several donors. Trimming cost V 3 bases and J 4 bases; bases outside gene matches: 7. The CDR3 extends over 15 amino acids. The germline CDR1 and CDR2 sequences are SGDLS and YYNGEE. Profiled with immunoSEQ multiplex PCR; TCRdb holds only in-frame clones, not every one. The table records fewer than 75,000 clones, around 93% of them present only once. The clonotype originates from a human donor in good health. The V call is TRBV9, the J call TRBJ1-1, with 9 bases lining up with TRBD1. The sample was T cells isolated from PBMCs. CDR3 nucleotides: TGTGCCAGCAGCGCAACAGGGGGCGCGGGCACTGAAGCTTTCTTT. It specifies CASSATGGAGTEAFF.